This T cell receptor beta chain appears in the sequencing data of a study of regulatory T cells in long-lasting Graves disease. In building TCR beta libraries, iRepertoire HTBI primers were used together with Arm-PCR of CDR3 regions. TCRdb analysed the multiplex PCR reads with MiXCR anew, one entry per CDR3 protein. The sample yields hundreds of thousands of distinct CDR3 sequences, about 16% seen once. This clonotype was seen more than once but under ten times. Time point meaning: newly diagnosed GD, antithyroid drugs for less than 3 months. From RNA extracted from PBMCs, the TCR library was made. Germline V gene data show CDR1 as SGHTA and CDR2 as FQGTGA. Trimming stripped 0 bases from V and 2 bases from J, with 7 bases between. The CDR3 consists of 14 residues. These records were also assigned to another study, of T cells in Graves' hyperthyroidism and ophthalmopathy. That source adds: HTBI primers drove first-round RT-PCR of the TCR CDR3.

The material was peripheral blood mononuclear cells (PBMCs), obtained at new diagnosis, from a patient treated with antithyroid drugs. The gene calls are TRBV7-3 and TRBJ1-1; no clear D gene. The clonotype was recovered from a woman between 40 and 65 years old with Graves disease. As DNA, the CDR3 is TGTGCCAGCAGCTTAACTAGGGCAAACACTGAAGCTTTCTTT. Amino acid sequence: CASSLTRANTEAFF.